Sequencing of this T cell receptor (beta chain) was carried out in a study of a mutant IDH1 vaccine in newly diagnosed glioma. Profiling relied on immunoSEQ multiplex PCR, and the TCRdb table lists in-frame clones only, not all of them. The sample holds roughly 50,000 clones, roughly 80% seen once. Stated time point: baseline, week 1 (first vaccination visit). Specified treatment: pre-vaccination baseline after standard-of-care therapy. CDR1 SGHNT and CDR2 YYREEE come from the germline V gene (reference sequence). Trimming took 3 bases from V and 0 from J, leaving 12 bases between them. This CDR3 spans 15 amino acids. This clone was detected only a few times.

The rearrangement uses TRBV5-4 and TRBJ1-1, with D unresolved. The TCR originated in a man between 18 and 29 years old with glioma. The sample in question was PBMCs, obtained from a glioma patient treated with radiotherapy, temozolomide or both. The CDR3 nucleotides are TGTGCCAGCAGCTCCTGGTCGACGGTGAACACTGAAGCTTTCTTT. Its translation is CASSSWSTVNTEAFF.